The clone carrying this T cell receptor beta chain was seen many times. V dropped 2 bases and J dropped 2 bases, with 15 bases sitting between them. Per the germline V gene, CDR1 is SNHLY and CDR2 is FYNNEI. This CDR3 is built from 16 residues. This sample stems from a study of Graves' ophthalmopathy and Graves' hyperthyroidism. Across the study: Sampling took place at initial diagnosis, with peripheral blood obtained before any treatment.

TCR beta CDR3 regions were amplified from RNA transcripts. RT-PCR was first run with HTBI primers, then multiplex PCR in a second round. TCRdb itself ran the multiplex PCR reads through MiXCR, one entry per CDR3 protein. The sample contains around 660,000 distinct CDR3 sequences, under 50% of which appear only once. The sequence was collected from an adult man with Graves' ophthalmopathy. The material sequenced was peripheral blood. The chain uses TRBV2 and TRBJ1-2; D uncertain. CDR3 loop: CASSELGEVSNYGYTF. In nucleotides, the CDR3 is TGTGCCAGCAGTGAATTGGGAGAGGTTTCAAACTATGGCTACACCTTC.